Detailed here is one T cell receptor beta chain. This table comes from immunoSEQ multiplex PCR, and its TCRdb copy is limited to in-frame clones, with some not included. The sample consists of more than 15,000 clones, less than 90% of them appearing once. This sample is drawn from a study of OX40 agonist ivuxolimab in advanced cancers. The overall study: Patients received the agonistic anti-OX40 (CD134) antibody ivuxolimab.

V trimming: 4 bases; J trimming: 8 bases; junction bases outside the gene matches: 12. CDR1 and CDR2 from the germline V gene are SGHDN and FVKESK. The length of the CDR3 is 17 residues. Sequencing was performed on CD4+ or CD8+ T cells sorted from blood, taken in a trial of the OX40 agonist ivuxolimab. The clonotype was recovered from an adult with an advanced solid tumor such as melanoma, head and neck, liver or kidney cancer. The V gene is TRBV14, the J gene TRBJ2-1; 12 nucleotides match TRBD2. In DNA, the CDR3 is TGTGCCAGCAGCCCGCGGACTAGCGGGGCCTCTTGGTATGAGCAGTTCTTC. Its protein product is CASSPRTSGASWYEQFF.